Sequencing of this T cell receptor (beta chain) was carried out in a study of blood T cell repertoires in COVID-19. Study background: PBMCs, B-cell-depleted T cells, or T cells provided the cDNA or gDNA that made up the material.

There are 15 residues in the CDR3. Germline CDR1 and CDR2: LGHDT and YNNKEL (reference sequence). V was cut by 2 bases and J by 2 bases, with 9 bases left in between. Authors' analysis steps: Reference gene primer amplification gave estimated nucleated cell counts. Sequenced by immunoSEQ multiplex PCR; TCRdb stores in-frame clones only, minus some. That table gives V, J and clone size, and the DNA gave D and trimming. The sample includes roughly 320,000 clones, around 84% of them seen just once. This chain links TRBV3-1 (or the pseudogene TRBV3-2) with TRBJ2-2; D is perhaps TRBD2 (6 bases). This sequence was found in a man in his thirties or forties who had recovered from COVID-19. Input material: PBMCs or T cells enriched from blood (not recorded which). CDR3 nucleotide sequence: TGTGCCAGCAGCCAACGGGACTTTAACACCGGGGAGCTGTTTTTT. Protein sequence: CASSQRDFNTGELFF.